A selection of T cell receptor beta chains follows, all from one sample in a study of T-cell reconstitution after alpha-beta-depleted transplantation in children. TCRdb processed the PCR reads anew with MiXCR; each CDR3 protein has one entry. The repertoire includes some 490,000 distinct CDR3 sequences, around 12% of them detected once, and roughly 5.4% sits in the top ten. The source was PBMCs from the stem cell graft donor, collected from the stem cell graft. The origin of the receptors is a human donor who donated a stem cell graft to a child with combined immunodeficiency. CDR3s include the opening cysteine and the closing phenylalanine or tryptophan. Fields, in order: clone size, V gene, D gene, J gene, CDR3 DNA, CDR3 protein. A D gene is named only where the DNA matches it firmly. Some rows have no size entry. The others give once, few or many, or a class for an expanded clone.

clone size: few; V gene: TRBV4-3; D gene: .; J gene: TRBJ1-2; CDR3 DNA: TGCGCCAGCAGCCAAGATCACAGGGCTTTGTCGCAGGGCTACACCTTC; CDR3 protein: CASSQDHRALSQGYTF
clone size: few; V gene: TRBV20-1; D gene: TRBD1; J gene: TRBJ2-1; CDR3 DNA: TGCAGTGTCCACACGACAGGGGGAAACCCTAGGAGCTCCTACAATGAGCAGTTCTTC; CDR3 protein: CSVHTTGGNPRSSYNEQFF
clone size: many; V gene: TRBV12-3/TRBV12-4; D gene: .; J gene: TRBJ2-7; CDR3 DNA: TGTGCCAGCAGTCAGGCCGGGAGAATATACGAGCAGTACTTC; CDR3 protein: CASSQAGRIYEQYF
clone size: many; V gene: TRBV6-5; D gene: .; J gene: TRBJ2-2; CDR3 DNA: TGTGCCAGCCTTGAGCACACCGGGGAGCTGTTTTTT; CDR3 protein: CASLEHTGELFF
clone size: .; V gene: TRBV20-1; D gene: TRBD1; J gene: TRBJ2-7; CDR3 DNA: TGCAGTGCTGCCCTGACAGGGGCACGGTACGAGCAGTACTTC; CDR3 protein: CSAALTGARYEQYF
clone size: .; V gene: TRBV6-2/TRBV6-3; D gene: .; J gene: TRBJ1-1; CDR3 DNA: TGTGCCAGCAGTTACAGTCGGTCAGGCCCCCGGGTGGCTGAAGCTTTCTTT; CDR3 protein: CASSYSRSGPRVAEAFF
clone size: .; V gene: TRBV20-1; D gene: TRBD2; J gene: TRBJ2-2; CDR3 DNA: TGCAGTGCCCGTACTAGCGGGGGGACAAACACCGGGGAGCTGTTTTTT; CDR3 protein: CSARTSGGTNTGELFF
clone size: few; V gene: TRBV28; D gene: TRBD1; J gene: TRBJ2-1; CDR3 DNA: TGTGCCAGCAGTTTATCGACAGGGCCAACGAGTGAGCAGTTCTTC; CDR3 protein: CASSLSTGPTSEQFF
clone size: .; V gene: TRBV27; D gene: .; J gene: TRBJ2-7; CDR3 DNA: TGTGCCAGCAGTTTATTGTGGGCGCCACGACACTACGAGCAGTACTTC; CDR3 protein: CASSLLWAPRHYEQYF
clone size: few; V gene: TRBV5-1; D gene: .; J gene: TRBJ1-2; CDR3 DNA: TGCGCCAGCAGTTCACCCGAGAACTATGGCTACACCTTC; CDR3 protein: CASSSPENYGYTF
clone size: .; V gene: TRBV27; D gene: .; J gene: TRBJ2-7; CDR3 DNA: TGTGCCACCCGGACGACGAGCTACGAGCAGTACTTC; CDR3 protein: CATRTTSYEQYF
clone size: .; V gene: TRBV30; D gene: .; J gene: TRBJ2-2; CDR3 DNA: TGTGCCTGTCCTTGGGGCGGGGAGCTGTTTTTT; CDR3 protein: CACPWGGELFF
clone size: few; V gene: TRBV11-2; D gene: .; J gene: TRBJ1-1; CDR3 DNA: TGTGCCAGCAGCCCCGGTAGGGTGAGTGGGGCTTTCTTT; CDR3 protein: CASSPGRVSGAFF
clone size: .; V gene: TRBV28; D gene: .; J gene: TRBJ2-1; CDR3 DNA: TGTGCCAGCATTGGGTCCCTCTACAATGAGCAGTTCTTC; CDR3 protein: CASIGSLYNEQFF